This T cell receptor beta chain was recorded in a study of type 1 regulatory T cells. Study at large: An in vitro protocol generated T-allo10, a Tr1-enriched, alloantigen-specific CD4 T cell product.

TCRdb passed the reads through MiXCR, listing each CDR3 protein once. The sample lists 68,000 or so distinct CDR3 sequences, about 50% occurring once. Study-wide findings and caveats: Type 1 regulatory T cells had a more restricted TCR repertoire than non-type 1 regulatory T cells.

V was shortened by 1 base and J by 3 bases, with 4 bases between the two germline ends. Per germline, CDR1 LGHDT and CDR2 YNNKEL (reference sequence). This CDR3 has 14 residues. This clonotype has just one count. Its target is not known. This chain joins TRBV3-1 and TRBJ2-6; D unclear. The receptor's source is a human donor in good health. Sequencing was carried out using cultured non-Tr1 T cells, either the whole culture or a sorted T cell fraction (not recorded which). CDR3 DNA sequence: TGTGCCAGCAGCCAAGGCCGTGGGGCCAACGTCCTGACTTTC. Residues: CASSQGRGANVLTF.